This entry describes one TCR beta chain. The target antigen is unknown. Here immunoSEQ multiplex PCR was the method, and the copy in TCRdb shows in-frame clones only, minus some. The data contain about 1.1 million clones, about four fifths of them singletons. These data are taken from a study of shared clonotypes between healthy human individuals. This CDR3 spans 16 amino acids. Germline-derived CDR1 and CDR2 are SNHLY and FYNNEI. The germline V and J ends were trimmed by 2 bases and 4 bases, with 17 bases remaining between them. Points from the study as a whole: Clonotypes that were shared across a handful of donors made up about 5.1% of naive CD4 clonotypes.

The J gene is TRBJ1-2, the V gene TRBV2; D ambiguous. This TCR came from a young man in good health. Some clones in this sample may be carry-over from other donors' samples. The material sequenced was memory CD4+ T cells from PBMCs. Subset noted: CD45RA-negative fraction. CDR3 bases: TGTGCCAGCAGTGAACCCTCGGGCAGTTTTATCTATGGCTACACCTTC. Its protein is CASSEPSGSFIYGYTF.